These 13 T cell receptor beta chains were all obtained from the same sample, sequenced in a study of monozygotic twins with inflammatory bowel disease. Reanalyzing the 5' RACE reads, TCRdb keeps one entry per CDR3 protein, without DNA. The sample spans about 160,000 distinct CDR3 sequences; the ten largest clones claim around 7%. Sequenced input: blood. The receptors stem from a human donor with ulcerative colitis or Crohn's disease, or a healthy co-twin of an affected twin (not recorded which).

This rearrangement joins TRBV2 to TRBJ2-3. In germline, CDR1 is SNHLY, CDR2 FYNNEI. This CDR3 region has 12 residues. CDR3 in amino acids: CASSDGTDTQYF.

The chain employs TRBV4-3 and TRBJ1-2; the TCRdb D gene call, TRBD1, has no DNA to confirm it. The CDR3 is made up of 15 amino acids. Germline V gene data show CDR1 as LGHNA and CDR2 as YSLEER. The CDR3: CASSQARSALFGYTF.

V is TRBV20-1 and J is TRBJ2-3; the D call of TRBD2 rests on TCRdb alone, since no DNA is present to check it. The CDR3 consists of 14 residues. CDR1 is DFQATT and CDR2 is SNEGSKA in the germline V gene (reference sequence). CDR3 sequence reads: CSASTSGGRDTQYF.

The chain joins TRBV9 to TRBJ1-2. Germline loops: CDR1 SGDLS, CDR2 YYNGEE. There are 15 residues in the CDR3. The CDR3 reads CASSVEGPESYGYTF.

The CDR3 protein is CASSLTSNLYNEQFF. The rearrangement joins TRBV7-3 to TRBJ2-1. The germline gives CDR1 SGHTA, CDR2 FQGTGA. The CDR3 spans 15 residues.

The CDR3 reads CASSVPDGGNEQFF. The rearrangement joins TRBV5-5 to TRBJ2-1; TCRdb calls TRBD1, which cannot be checked without DNA. CDR1 and CDR2 (germline): SGHKS, YYEKEE (reference sequence). There are 14 residues in the CDR3.

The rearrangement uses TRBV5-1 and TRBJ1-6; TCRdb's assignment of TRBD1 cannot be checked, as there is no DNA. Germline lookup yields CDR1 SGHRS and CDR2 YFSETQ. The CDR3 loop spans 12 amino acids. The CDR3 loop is CASSPGYSPLHF. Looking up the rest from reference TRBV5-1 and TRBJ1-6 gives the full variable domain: KAGVTQTPRYLIKTRGQQVTLSCSPISGHRSVSWYQQTPGQGLQFLFEYFSETQRNKGNFPGRFSGRQFSNSRSEMNVSTLELGDSALYLCASSPGYSPLHFGNGTRLTVT.

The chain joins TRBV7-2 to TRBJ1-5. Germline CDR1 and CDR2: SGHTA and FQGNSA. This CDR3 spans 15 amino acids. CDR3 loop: CASSLGEVGHQPQHF.

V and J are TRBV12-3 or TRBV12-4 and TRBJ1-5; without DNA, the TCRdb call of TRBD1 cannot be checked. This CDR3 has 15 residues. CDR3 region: CASSLGQGINQPQHF.

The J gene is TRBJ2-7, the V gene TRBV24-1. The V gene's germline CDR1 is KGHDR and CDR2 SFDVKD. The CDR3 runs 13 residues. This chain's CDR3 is CATSEAGAYEQYF.

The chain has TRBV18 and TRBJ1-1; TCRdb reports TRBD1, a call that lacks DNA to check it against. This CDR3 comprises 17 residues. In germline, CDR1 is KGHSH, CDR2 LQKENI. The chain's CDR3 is CASSPTSTGTGVSEAFF.

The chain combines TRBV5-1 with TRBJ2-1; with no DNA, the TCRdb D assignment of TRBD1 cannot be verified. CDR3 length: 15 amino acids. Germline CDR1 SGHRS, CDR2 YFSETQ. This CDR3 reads CASSLAPGVYNEQFF.

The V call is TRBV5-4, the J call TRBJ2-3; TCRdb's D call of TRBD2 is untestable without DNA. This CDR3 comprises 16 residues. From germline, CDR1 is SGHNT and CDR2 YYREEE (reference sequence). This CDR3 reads CASSFPRQGLTDTQYF. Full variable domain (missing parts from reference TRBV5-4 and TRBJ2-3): ETGVTQSPTHLIKTRGQQVTLRCSSQSGHNTVSWYQQALGQGPQFIFQYYREEENGRGNFPPRFSGLQFPNYSSELNVNALELDDSALYLCASSFPRQGLTDTQYFGPGTRLTVL.